This T cell receptor (beta chain) appears in the sequencing data of a study of blood T cells in healthy people across ages. Per sample, a minimum of 7 million PBMCs were isolated. Extraction of total RNA produced a minimum of 5.5 micrograms from each sample. The CDR3 has 14 residues. Germline CDR1 reads SGDLS; CDR2 reads YYNGEE. Deletions cut 1 base from V and 1 base from J, with 8 bases between. Using a J-beta primer mix together with a sample-barcoded 5' primer, a second PCR was run for roughly 6 to 12 cycles. Every sample gave at least 2.5 million paired-end reads containing CDR3. TCRdb called the 5' RACE reads again in MiXCR, with one record for every CDR3 protein. The repertoire holds more than 800,000 distinct CDR3 sequences, 29% seen once, with 17% in the top ten.

The receptor was isolated from a woman at least 80 years old in good health. Specimen: blood. The chain has TRBV9 and TRBJ1-1; no definite D call. CDR3 sequence: CASSVLGRNTEAFF. The CDR3 nucleotides are TGTGCCAGCAGCGTACTCGGGAGGAACACTGAAGCTTTCTTT. Complete variable domain (other parts from reference TRBV9 and TRBJ1-1): DSGVTQTPKHLITATGQRVTLRCSPRSGDLSVYWYQQSLDQGLQFLIQYYNGEERAKGNILERFSAQQFPDLHSELNLSSLELGDSALYFCASSVLGRNTEAFFGQGTRLTVV.